The rows below give T cell receptor beta chains drawn from one sample of a study of T-cell reconstitution after alpha-beta-depleted transplantation in children. In TCRdb, the PCR reads were re-called with MiXCR into one record per CDR3 protein. This table holds tens of thousands of distinct CDR3 sequences, around 18% found once. The material was PBMCs, mostly from graft donor cells, obtained 360 days after TCRalphabeta/CD19-depleted stem cell transplant. Receptors were obtained from a male patient aged 2 to 9 who had a stem cell transplant for acute lymphoblastic leukemia, so the T cells may come from the graft donor. The CDR3 runs from the conserved cysteine through the conserved F or W. The D gene is left open where the match is weak. For some rows the clone size is stated as once, few or many, or as a class when expanded; others skip it.

CDR3 protein | CDR3 DNA | D gene | clone size | J gene | V gene
CASSFSRNTEAFF | TGCGCCAGCAGCTTTAGCAGGAACACTGAAGCTTTCTTT | . | . | TRBJ1-1 | TRBV5-1
CASSLQVTSSYEQYF | TGTGCCAGCAGCTTACAGGTGACTAGTTCCTACGAGCAGTACTTC | . | few | TRBJ2-7 | TRBV7-2
CASAPTPYNEQFF | TGTGCCAGCGCCCCTACGCCCTACAATGAGCAGTTCTTC | . | . | TRBJ2-1 | TRBV12-3/TRBV12-4
CASSRSGPSYNEQFF | TGCGCCAGCAGCCGCTCCGGACCCTCCTACAATGAGCAGTTCTTC | . | . | TRBJ2-1 | TRBV5-1
CASSFAGLSYEQYF | TGTGCCAGCAGCTTTGCGGGACTCAGCTACGAGCAGTACTTC | . | medium-sized | TRBJ2-7 | TRBV7-9
CASSVSAIAQPQHF | TGTGCCAGCAGTGTCAGCGCTATCGCCCAGCCCCAGCATTTT | . | many | TRBJ1-5 | TRBV6-1
CASSSGPRQGPWETQYF | TGCGCCAGCAGCTCAGGTCCCCGACAGGGGCCCTGGGAGACCCAGTACTTC | TRBD1 | few | TRBJ2-5 | TRBV5-1
CASSWRVPYEQYF | TGTGCCAGCAGCTGGCGGGTCCCCTACGAGCAGTACTTC | . | . | TRBJ2-7 | TRBV7-9
CASSQAVVNTDTQYF | TGTGCCAGCAGCCAAGCGGTAGTGAACACAGATACGCAGTATTTT | . | many | TRBJ2-3 | TRBV3-1
CSVDLWEAGIGTQYF | TGCAGCGTTGATTTGTGGGAGGCAGGGATCGGTACGCAGTATTTT | . | . | TRBJ2-3 | TRBV29-1
CASSLGLLGGRQPQHF | TGTGCCAGCAGCTTAGGCCTCTTAGGGGGCCGTCAGCCCCAGCATTTT | TRBD1 | few | TRBJ1-5 | TRBV13
CASSGPGPRDEQYF | TGTGCCAGCAGTGGACCGGGCCCCAGGGACGAGCAGTACTTC | . | . | TRBJ2-7 | TRBV2
CASSQDLFVSGVGKNIQYF | TGCGCCAGCAGCCAAGATCTTTTCGTTTCAGGAGTTGGCAAAAACATTCAGTACTTC | . | . | TRBJ2-4 | TRBV4-1